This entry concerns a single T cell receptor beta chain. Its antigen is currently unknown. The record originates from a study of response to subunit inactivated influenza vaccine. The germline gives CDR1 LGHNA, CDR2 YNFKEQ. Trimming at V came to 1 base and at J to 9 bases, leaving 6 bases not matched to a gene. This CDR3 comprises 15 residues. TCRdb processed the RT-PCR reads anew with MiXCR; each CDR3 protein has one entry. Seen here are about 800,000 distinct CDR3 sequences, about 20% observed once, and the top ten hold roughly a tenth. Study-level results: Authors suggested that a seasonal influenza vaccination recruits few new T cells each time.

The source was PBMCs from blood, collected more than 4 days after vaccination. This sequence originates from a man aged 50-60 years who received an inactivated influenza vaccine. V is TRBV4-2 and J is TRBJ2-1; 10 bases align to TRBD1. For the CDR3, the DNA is TGTGCCAGCAGCCAAGTAGGGACAGGGGCTGGTGAGCAGTTCTTC. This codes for CASSQVGTGAGEQFF.